These T cell receptor beta chains were read from a single sample in a study of control samples from healthy donors and cancer patients. Only in-frame clones appear in the TCRdb table, and some are missing; sequencing was by immunoSEQ multiplex PCR. This repertoire shows more than 95,000 clones, about 87% found once; its top ten account for roughly 3%. Sequencing input: blood. Receptors were obtained from a man in his sixties in good health. Each CDR3 is given with its conserved first and last residue. The D gene is left open where the match is weak.

TGTGCCAGTAGTATCCGACAGGGGAGGGATTCACCCCTCCACTTT	CASSIRQGRDSPLHF	TRBD1	TRBV19	TRBJ1-6
TGTGCCAGCAGAGCCGGGACACGGGGTGGAGATACGCAGTATTTT	CASRAGTRGGDTQYF	.	TRBV11-2	TRBJ2-3
TGTGCCAGCCGAAGCGGGAGGTACAACAATGAGCAGTTCTTC	CASRSGRYNNEQFF	TRBD2	TRBV7-2	TRBJ2-1
TGTGCCAGCAGAGACAGGGTAGGGGGCTATGGCTACACCTTC	CASRDRVGGYGYTF	TRBD1	TRBV6-4	TRBJ1-2
TGTGCCAGCAGCGTAGATATTGGCCAGAGCCTATCCGAGCAGTACTTC	CASSVDIGQSLSEQYF	.	TRBV9	TRBJ2-7
TGCGCCAGCAGCCAAACAACCGGGACAGGGAACACTGAAGCTTTCTTT	CASSQTTGTGNTEAFF	TRBD1	TRBV4-1	TRBJ1-1
TGTGCCTGCTCCCGAGGTGGGGGGTCCGGGGAGCTGTTTTTT	CACSRGGGSGELFF	.	TRBV30	TRBJ2-2
TGTGCCAGCAGTGAACCGGCGACAGGGGTTGGCAATCAGCCCCAGCATTTT	CASSEPATGVGNQPQHF	TRBD1	TRBV6-1	TRBJ1-5
TGTGCCAGCAGCCCGACAGGGTCCGGGGTTCAGCCCCAGCATTTT	CASSPTGSGVQPQHF	TRBD1	TRBV7-2	TRBJ1-5
TGTGCCAGCAGCTTGCCAGTAAGCGGGGGGGACCCGAGGAGGGAGACCCAGTACTTC	CASSLPVSGGDPRRETQYF	TRBD2	TRBV7-9	TRBJ2-5
TGTGCCAGCTCGGGACTCCTGAACACTGAAGCTTTCTTT	CASSGLLNTEAFF	.	TRBV27	TRBJ1-1
TGTGCCAGCAGTTTATCTCTAGAAGCTTTCTTT	CASSLSLEAFF	.	TRBV28	TRBJ1-1